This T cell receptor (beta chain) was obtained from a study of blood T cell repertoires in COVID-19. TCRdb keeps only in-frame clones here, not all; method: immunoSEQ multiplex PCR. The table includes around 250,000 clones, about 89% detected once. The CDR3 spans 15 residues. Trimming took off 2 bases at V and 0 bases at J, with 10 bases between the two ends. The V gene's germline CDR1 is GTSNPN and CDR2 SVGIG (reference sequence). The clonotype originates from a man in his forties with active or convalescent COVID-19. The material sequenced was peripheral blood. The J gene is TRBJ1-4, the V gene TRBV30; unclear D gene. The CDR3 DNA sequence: TGTGCCTGGAGTCCAATCGGGGCAACTAATGAAAAACTGTTTTTT. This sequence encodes CAWSPIGATNEKLFF.